This entry describes one T cell receptor (beta chain). Repertoires were generated with immunoSEQ multiplex PCR, while TCRdb's copy carries only in-frame clones and drops some. The profile shows around 80,000 clones, just under 95% of them singletons. This record comes from a study of technical replicates of blood from a few donors. The germline gives CDR1 SGHNT, CDR2 YENEEA. The CDR3 is 13 residues long. With 2 bases removed from V and 5 bases from J, the gap between germline ends came to 6 bases. This chain links TRBV11-3 with TRBJ1-4, with D uncertain. Specimen: T cells isolated from PBMCs. This TCR came from a human donor in good health. CDR3: CASSLPVNEKLFF. CDR3 nucleotide sequence: TGTGCCAGCAGCTTACCCGTGAATGAAAAACTGTTTTTT.